The present TCR beta chain was sequenced within a study of neurological immune-mediated disorders. Synthesis of cDNA was accomplished via 5'RACE employing 10-nucleotide random UMIs. Using its own MiXCR run on the 5' RACE reads, TCRdb lists one record per CDR3 protein. The table lists 71,000 or so distinct CDR3 sequences, roughly 13% of them singletons. CDR1 is SGHDT, CDR2 YYEEEE, per germline. V dropped 4 bases and J dropped 6; count of bases not matched to a gene: 7. This CDR3 has 16 residues. Time point indicated: longitudinal time-point 1 (baseline). PBMCs stored at -80 C, numbering 2 million, were the origin of the unsorted libraries. The table lists this clonotype with many counts.

Sequenced input: PBMCs. The chain uses TRBV5-6 and TRBJ2-3, with 14 bases aligning to TRBD2. The TCR was taken from a female donor with HTLV-1-associated myelopathy (HAM/TSP). CDR3 DNA sequence: TGTGCCAGCAGCCCGGGACTAGCGGGGGCCCCGGATACGCAGTATTTT. Translation gives CASSPGLAGAPDTQYF. Filled out from reference TRBV5-6 and TRBJ2-3, the complete variable domain reads DAGVTQSPTHLIKTRGQQVTLRCSPKSGHDTVSWYQQALGQGPQFIFQYYEEEERQRGNFPDRFSGHQFPNYSSELNVNALLLGDSALYLCASSPGLAGAPDTQYFGPGTRLTVL.